What follows are 8 T cell receptor beta chains derived from one specimen sequenced in a study of cytomegalovirus exposure and HLA in healthy donors. Vbeta (60) and Jbeta (13) primers were used in the PCR. Libraries were prepared by immunoSEQ multiplex PCR; TCRdb keeps only in-frame clonotypes and omits some of them. The sample consists of approximately 98,000 clones, around 67% of them appearing once. Material: PBMCs. These receptors originate from a male donor in good health and CMV-seronegative.

This clone was counted a single time. V is TRBV27 and J is TRBJ2-7; D gene unclear. The ends were cut back, 0 bases at V and 2 bases at J, with 8 bases in the middle. The CDR3 is made up of 14 amino acids. The germline V gene encodes CDR1 MNHEY and CDR2 SMNVEV (reference sequence). The CDR3 DNA follows: TGTGCCAGCAGTTTATCGTGGCCAGCCTACGAGCAGTACTTC. This gives the protein CASSLSWPAYEQYF.

This chain's CDR3 is CASSYGLEQYF. CDR3 coding DNA: TGTGCCAGCAGTTACGGACTAGAGCAGTACTTC. This chain connects TRBV27 to TRBJ2-7; D may be TRBD2 (6 bases). V lost 4 bases, J lost 7 bases, and 8 bases lay in between. CDR1 is MNHEY and CDR2 is SMNVEV in the germline V gene (reference sequence). The CDR3 totals 11 residues.

The rearrangement links TRBV15 to TRBJ1-1, with TRBD1 matching 9 bases. The trim removed 1 base at V and 4 bases at J, leaving 13 bases unmatched. Looked up from germline, CDR1 is LNHNV and CDR2 is YYDKDF (reference sequence). The CDR3 is made up of 18 amino acids. The CDR3 spells CATSRGGFRDRDGTEAFF. CDR3 DNA: TGTGCCACCAGCAGAGGAGGCTTCCGGGACAGGGATGGCACTGAAGCTTTCTTT.

The chain links TRBV19 to TRBJ1-1; maybe TRBD1 (5 bases). The CDR3 totals 12 residues. V lost 6 bases, J lost 6 bases, and 11 bases lay in between. Germline values: CDR1 LNHDA, CDR2 SQIVND (reference sequence). CDR3 nucleotide sequence: TGTGCCAGTAGCCTCCTCAGGGCTGAAGCTTTCTTT. It translates to CASSLLRAEAFF.

This chain connects TRBV6-6 to TRBJ2-7; tentative D call: TRBD1 (6 bases). Germline V gene sequence: CDR1 MNHNY, CDR2 SVGAGI (reference sequence). The CDR3 consists of 14 residues. The V end was cut by 4 bases, the J end by 5 bases, with 15 bases between. The CDR3 reads CASSSPAQGDEQYF. In nucleotides, the CDR3 is TGTGCCAGCAGTTCGCCAGCACAGGGAGACGAGCAGTACTTC.

The chain combines TRBV7-2 with TRBJ2-3; TRBD2 aligns across 8 bases. CDR1 is SGHTA, CDR2 FQGNSA, per germline. The V and J ends lost 4 bases and 8 bases, in that order; junction bases with no gene match: 11. CDR3 length: 15 amino acids. DNA for the CDR3: TGTGCCAGCAGCTCCGGGACTAGGAGACGCGGTACGCAGTATTTT. Its protein is CASSSGTRRRGTQYF.

CDR3 sequence (DNA): TGTGCCAGCGGGGACAGGGGCACAGATACGCAGTATTTT. The encoded protein is CASGDRGTDTQYF. J is TRBJ2-3 and V is TRBV2; 9 bases are a match to TRBD1. In germline, CDR1 is SNHLY, CDR2 FYNNEI. CDR3 size: 13 residues. After removal of 8 bases from V and 1 base from J, the junction contained 1 base not matched to a gene. Looking up the rest from reference TRBV2 and TRBJ2-3 gives the full variable domain: EPEVTQTPSHQVTQMGQEVILRCVPISNHLYFYWYRQILGQKVEFLVSFYNNEISEKSEIFDDQFSVERPDGSNFTLKIRSTKLEDSAMYFCASGDRGTDTQYFGPGTRLTVL.

This clone was seen more than once but under ten times. This chain joins TRBV5-1 and TRBJ2-7; no reliable D call. Trimming stripped 7 bases from V and 5 bases from J, with 16 bases between. The length of the CDR3 is 13 residues. Germline V gives CDR1 SGHRS, CDR2 YFSETQ. The CDR3 nucleotides are TGCGCCAGCCAGAGTCCGGGTTTGAACGAGCAGTACTTC. This codes for CASQSPGLNEQYF.